This T cell receptor (beta chain) appears in the sequencing data of a study of T cells in Graves' hyperthyroidism and ophthalmopathy. Study results and caveats: A model using 13 V-J features told ophthalmopathy apart from stable hyperthyroidism.

RNA transcripts were the template for amplifying TCR beta CDR3 regions. The HTBI set primed first-round TCR CDR3 RT-PCR. TCRdb ran MiXCR on the multiplex PCR reads and lists one entry per CDR3 protein. The table shows 660,000 or so distinct CDR3 sequences, with roughly 46% occurring only once. In its sample, this clonotype was seen a few times. Its antigen is currently unknown. Exclusion of a patient resulted from uncontrolled infection, other autoimmune disease, pregnancy or lactation. Used for diagnoses were clinical symptoms, serum thyroxine and TRAb, thyroid ultrasound and orbital computed tomography. This clonotype was sampled from an adult man with Graves' disease, either hyperthyroidism or ophthalmopathy (not recorded which). Sequencing was done on a sample of peripheral blood or thyroid tissue (not recorded which).

The CDR3 bases are TGTGCCAGCAGCAAAAGACAGGGCCACTCACGACACACTGAAGCTTTCTTT. It codes for CASSKRQGHSRHTEAFF. The chain has TRBV7-9 and TRBJ1-1; 7 positions agree with TRBD1. Germline V lookup: CDR1 SEHNR, CDR2 FQNEAQ (reference sequence). J gave up 3 bases and V 5 bases, and 15 bases lay outside the gene matches. The CDR3 is 17 residues long.